This T cell receptor (beta chain) comes out of a study of blood T cell repertoires in COVID-19. From germline, CDR1 is LGHDT and CDR2 YNNKEL (reference sequence). Trimming stripped 5 bases from V and 0 bases from J, with 10 bases between. This CDR3 spans 14 amino acids. Produced via immunoSEQ multiplex PCR; TCRdb's table is partial and in-frame only. The profile shows about 230,000 clones, approximately 88% of them singletons. Sequencing was done on a sample of peripheral blood. The sequence derives from a man in his forties with acute or convalescent COVID-19. The chain carries TRBV3-1 (or the pseudogene TRBV3-2) and TRBJ1-2; D is unclear. CDR3 coding DNA: TGTGCCAGCAGCTCCCCTTCGGCTAACTATGGCTACACCTTC. It specifies CASSSPSANYGYTF.